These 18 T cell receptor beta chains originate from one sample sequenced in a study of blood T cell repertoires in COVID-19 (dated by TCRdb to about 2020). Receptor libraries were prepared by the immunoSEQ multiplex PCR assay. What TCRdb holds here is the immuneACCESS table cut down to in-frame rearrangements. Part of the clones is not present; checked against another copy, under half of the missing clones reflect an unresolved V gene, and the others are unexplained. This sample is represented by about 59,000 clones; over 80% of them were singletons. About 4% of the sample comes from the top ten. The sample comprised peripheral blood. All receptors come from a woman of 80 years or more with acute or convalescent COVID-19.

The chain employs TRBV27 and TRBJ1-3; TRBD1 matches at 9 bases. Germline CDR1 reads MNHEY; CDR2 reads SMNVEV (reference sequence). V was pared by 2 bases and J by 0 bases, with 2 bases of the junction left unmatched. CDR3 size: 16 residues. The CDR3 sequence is CASSLKGQGSGNTIYF. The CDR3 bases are TGTGCCAGCAGTTTAAAGGGACAGGGCTCTGGAAACACCATATATTTT.

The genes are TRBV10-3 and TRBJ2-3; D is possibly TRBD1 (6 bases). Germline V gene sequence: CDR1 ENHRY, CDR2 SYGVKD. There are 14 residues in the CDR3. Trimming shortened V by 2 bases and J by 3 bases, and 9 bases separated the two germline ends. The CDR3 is CAISEPDRTDTQYF. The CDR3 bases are TGTGCCATCAGTGAGCCAGACAGGACAGATACGCAGTATTTT.

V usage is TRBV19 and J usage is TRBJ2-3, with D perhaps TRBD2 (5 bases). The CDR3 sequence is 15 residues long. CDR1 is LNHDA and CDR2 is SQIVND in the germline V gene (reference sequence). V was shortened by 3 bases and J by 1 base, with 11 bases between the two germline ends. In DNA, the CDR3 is TGTGCCAGTAGTATGCTCGGGGTGGGCACAGATACGCAGTATTTT. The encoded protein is CASSMLGVGTDTQYF.

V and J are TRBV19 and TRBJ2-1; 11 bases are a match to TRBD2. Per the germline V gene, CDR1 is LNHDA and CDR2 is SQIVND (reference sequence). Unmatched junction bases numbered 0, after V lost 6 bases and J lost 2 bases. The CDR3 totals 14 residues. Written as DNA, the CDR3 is TGTGCCAGTAGGGGACTAGCGGCCTACAATGAGCAGTTCTTC. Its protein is CASRGLAAYNEQFF.

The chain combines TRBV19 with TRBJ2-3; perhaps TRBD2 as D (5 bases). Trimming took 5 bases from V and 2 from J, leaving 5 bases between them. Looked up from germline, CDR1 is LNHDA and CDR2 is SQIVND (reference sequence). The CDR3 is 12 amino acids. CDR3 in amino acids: CASSRDTDTQYF. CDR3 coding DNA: TGTGCCAGTAGTCGGGACACAGATACGCAGTATTTT.

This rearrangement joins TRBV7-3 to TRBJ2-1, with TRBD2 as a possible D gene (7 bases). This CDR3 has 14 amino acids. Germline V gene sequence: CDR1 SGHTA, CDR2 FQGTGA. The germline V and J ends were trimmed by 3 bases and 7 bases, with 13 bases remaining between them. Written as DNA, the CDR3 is TGTGCCAGCAGCTTTGGGGGGGCCAGGAATGAGCAGTTCTTC. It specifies CASSFGGARNEQFF.

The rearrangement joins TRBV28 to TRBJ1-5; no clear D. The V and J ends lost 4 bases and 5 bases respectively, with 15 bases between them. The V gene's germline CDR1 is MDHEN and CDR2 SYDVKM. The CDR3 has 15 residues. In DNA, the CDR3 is TGTGCCAGCAGTTACCCGCCTCCAGGTTATCAGCCCCAGCATTTT. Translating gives CASSYPPPGYQPQHF.

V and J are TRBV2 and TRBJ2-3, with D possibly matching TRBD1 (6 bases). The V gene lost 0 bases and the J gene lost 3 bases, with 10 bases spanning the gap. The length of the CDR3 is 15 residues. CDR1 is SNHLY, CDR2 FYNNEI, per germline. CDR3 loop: CASSEARGGTDTQYF. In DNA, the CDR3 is TGTGCCAGCAGTGAAGCGAGAGGGGGAACAGATACGCAGTATTTT.

In nucleotides, the CDR3 is TGCGCCAGCAGCCAAGATTGGGGACAGGTCCCGGGGCCGTACAATGAGCAGTTCTTC. Protein sequence: CASSQDWGQVPGPYNEQFF. The genes are TRBV4-3 and TRBJ2-1, with TRBD1 matching 8 bases. The CDR3 extends over 19 amino acids. Germline-derived CDR1 and CDR2 are LGHNA and YSLEER. V lost 0 bases, J lost 4 bases, and 14 bases stayed unmatched.

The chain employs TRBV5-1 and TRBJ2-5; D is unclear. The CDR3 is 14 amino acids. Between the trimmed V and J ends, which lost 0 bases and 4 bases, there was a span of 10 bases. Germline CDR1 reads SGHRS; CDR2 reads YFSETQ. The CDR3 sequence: CASSLAGTAETQYF. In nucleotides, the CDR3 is TGCGCCAGCAGCTTGGCAGGCACAGCAGAGACCCAGTACTTC.

The CDR3 loop is CASSLGQGFGYTF. For the CDR3, the DNA is TGTGCCAGCAGTCTCGGACAGGGTTTTGGCTACACCTTC. This chain connects TRBV27 to TRBJ1-2; 8 bases match TRBD1. The ends lost 5 bases at V and 7 bases at J; junction bases unmatched: 6. The CDR3 is 13 amino acids. CDR1 and CDR2 (germline): MNHEY, SMNVEV (reference sequence).

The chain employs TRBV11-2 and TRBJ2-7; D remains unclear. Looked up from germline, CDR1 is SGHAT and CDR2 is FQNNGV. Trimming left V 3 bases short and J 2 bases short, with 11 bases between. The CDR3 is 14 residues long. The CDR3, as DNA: TGTGCCAGCAGCTTTCAGGTGAATACCTACGAGCAGTACTTC. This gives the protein CASSFQVNTYEQYF. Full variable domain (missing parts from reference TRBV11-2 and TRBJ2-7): EAGVAQSPRYKIIEKRQSVAFWCNPISGHATLYWYQQILGQGPKLLIQFQNNGVVDDSQLPKDRFSAERLKGVDSTLKIQPAKLEDSAVYLCASSFQVNTYEQYFGPGTRLTVT.

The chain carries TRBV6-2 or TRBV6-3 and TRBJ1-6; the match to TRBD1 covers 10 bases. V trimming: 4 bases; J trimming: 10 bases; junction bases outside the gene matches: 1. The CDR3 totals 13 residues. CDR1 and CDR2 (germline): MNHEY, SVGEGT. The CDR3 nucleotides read TGTGCCAGCAGTTGGACAGGGGGATCACCCCTCCACTTT. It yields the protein CASSWTGGSPLHF.

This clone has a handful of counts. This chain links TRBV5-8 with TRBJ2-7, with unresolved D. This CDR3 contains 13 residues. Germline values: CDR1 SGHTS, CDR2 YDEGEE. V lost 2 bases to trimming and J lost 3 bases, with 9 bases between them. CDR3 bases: TGTGCCAGCAGCTTCTATTCGGTCTACGAGCAGTACTTC. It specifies CASSFYSVYEQYF.

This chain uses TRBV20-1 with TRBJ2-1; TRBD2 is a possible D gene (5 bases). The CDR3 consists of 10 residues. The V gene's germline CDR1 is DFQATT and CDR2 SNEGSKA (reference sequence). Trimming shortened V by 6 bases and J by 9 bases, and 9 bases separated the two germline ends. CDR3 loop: CSAGEVEQFF. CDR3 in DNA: TGCAGTGCGGGAGAGGTTGAGCAGTTCTTC.

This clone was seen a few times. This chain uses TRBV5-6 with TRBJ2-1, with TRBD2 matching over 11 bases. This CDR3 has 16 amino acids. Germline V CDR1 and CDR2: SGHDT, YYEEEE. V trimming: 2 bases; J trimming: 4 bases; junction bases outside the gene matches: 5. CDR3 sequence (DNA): TGTGCCAGCAGCTTTCCCGGGACTAGCGGATACAATGAGCAGTTCTTC. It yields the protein CASSFPGTSGYNEQFF.

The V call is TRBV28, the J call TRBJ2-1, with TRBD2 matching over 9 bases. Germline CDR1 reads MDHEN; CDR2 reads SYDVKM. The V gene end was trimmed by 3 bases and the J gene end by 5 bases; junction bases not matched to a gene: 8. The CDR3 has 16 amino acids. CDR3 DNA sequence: TGTGCCAGCAGTTTGGGCGGGAGGGGGTTGGACAATGAGCAGTTCTTC. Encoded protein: CASSLGGRGLDNEQFF.

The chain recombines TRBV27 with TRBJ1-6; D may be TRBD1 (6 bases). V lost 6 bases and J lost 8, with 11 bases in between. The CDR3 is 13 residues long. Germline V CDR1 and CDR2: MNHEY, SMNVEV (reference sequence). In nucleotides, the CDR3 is TGTGCCAGCAGGTGGGGGCGGGATTCACCCCTCCACTTT. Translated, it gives CASRWGRDSPLHF.